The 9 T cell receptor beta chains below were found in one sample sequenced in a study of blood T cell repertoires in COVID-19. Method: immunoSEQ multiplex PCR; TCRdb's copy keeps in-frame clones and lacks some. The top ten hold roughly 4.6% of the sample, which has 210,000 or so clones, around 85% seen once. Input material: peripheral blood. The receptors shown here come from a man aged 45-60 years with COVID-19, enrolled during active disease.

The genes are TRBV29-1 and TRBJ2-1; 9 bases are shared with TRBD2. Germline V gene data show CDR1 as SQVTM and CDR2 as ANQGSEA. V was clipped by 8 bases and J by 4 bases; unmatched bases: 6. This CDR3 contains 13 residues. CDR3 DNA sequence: TGCAGCCCCCGACTAGCGGATTACAATGAGCAGTTCTTC. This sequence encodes CSPRLADYNEQFF.

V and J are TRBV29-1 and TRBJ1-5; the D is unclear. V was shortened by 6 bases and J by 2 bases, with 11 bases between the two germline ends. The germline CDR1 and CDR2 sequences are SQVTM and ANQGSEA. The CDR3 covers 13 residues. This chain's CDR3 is CSVRETGNQPQHF. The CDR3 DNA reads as TGCAGCGTCCGAGAAACGGGCAATCAGCCCCAGCATTTT.

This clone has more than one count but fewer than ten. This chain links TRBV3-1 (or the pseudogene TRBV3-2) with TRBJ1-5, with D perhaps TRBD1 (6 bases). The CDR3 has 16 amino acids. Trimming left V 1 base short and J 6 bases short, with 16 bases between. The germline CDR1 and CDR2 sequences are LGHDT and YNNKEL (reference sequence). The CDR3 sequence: CASSQGPRGGVQPQHF. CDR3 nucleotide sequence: TGTGCCAGCAGCCAAGGTCCCAGGGGAGGGGTTCAGCCCCAGCATTTT.

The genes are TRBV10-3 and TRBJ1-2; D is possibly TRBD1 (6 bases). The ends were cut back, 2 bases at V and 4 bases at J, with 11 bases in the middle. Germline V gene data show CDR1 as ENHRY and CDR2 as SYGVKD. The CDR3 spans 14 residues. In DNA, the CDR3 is TGTGCCATCAGTGAGGCCCCGACAGGCTATGGCTACACCTTC. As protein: CAISEAPTGYGYTF.

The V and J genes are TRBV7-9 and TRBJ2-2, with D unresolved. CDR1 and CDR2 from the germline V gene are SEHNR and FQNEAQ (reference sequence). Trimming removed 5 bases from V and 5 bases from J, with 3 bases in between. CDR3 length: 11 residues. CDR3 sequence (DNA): TGTGCCAGCAGCCCTACCGGGGAGCTGTTTTTT. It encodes CASSPTGELFF.

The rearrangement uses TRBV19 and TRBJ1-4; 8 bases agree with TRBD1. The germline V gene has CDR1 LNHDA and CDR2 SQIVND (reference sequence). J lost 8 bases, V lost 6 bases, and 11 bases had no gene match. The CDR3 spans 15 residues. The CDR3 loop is CASREQGAILEKLFF. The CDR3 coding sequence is TGTGCCAGTAGAGAGCAGGGGGCAATATTGGAAAAACTGTTTTTT. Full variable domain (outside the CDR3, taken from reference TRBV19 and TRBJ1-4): DGGITQSPKYLFRKEGQNVTLSCEQNLNHDAMYWYRQDPGQGLRLIYYSQIVNDFQKGDIAEGYSVSREKKESFPLTVTSAQKNPTAFYLCASREQGAILEKLFFGSGTQLSVL.

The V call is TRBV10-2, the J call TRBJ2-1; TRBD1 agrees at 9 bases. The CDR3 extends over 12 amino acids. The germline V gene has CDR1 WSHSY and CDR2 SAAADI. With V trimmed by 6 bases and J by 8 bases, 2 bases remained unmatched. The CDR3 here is CASRDRGHEQFF. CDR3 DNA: TGCGCCAGCAGGGACAGGGGCCATGAGCAGTTCTTC.

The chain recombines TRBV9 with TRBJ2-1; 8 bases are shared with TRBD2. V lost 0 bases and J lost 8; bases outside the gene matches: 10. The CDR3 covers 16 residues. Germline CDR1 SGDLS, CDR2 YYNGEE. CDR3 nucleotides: TGTGCCAGCAGCGTAGAGGGGCGGGGGGCTCTGGATGAGCAGTTCTTC. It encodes CASSVEGRGALDEQFF.

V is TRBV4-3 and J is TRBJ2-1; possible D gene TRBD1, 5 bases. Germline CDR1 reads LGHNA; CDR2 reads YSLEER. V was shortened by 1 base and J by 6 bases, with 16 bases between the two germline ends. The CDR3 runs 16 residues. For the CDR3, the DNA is TGCGCCAGCAGCCAAGCAGACAGTAACCTTATCAATGAGCAGTTCTTC. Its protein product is CASSQADSNLINEQFF.